The entry that follows covers one TCR beta chain sequence. The ends were cut back, 2 bases at V and 4 bases at J, with 14 bases in the middle. The CDR3 runs 15 residues. The germline V gene encodes CDR1 MNHEY and CDR2 SVGAGI. This entry is derived from a study of chemoradiotherapy in HPV16-positive cancers. Study in general: A couple of HPV16-positive patients' cells yielded candidate HPV-specific clones and common motifs.

Generated by immunoSEQ multiplex PCR, the TCRdb table keeps only in-frame clones and is missing some. The sample has 25,000 to 40,000 clones, more than 85% seen once. Samples were taken several times over chemoradiotherapy. This clonotype originated in a human donor with HPV-associated anogenital cancer. The chain uses TRBV6-5 and TRBJ1-1; D gene ambiguous. The input for sequencing was blood, taken from a patient who underwent chemoradiotherapy. CDR3 DNA sequence: TGTGCCAGCAGTTACGGGTTGAGCGGAGCCACTGAAGCTTTCTTT. This gives the protein CASSYGLSGATEAFF.